A single sample gave rise to the 14 T cell receptor beta chains below, sequenced in a study of blood T cell repertoires in COVID-19. Method: immunoSEQ multiplex PCR; TCRdb's copy keeps in-frame clones and lacks some. The profile covers 60,000 to 80,000 clones, with around 88% appearing a single time and about 0.6% taken by the ten largest. Material for sequencing was peripheral blood. The source of these receptors is a man in his 60s with acute or convalescent COVID-19.

This chain connects TRBV5-1 to TRBJ2-1; 12 positions match TRBD2. CDR3 size: 18 residues. The ends lost 1 base at V and 1 base at J; junction bases unmatched: 6. Germline V lookup: CDR1 SGHRS, CDR2 YFSETQ. CDR3 sequence (DNA): TGCGCCAGCAGCTTGCAACTAGCGGGGGGCCGATCCTACAATGAGCAGTTCTTC. It encodes CASSLQLAGGRSYNEQFF.

This clone was detected only once. The genes are TRBV3-1 (or the pseudogene TRBV3-2) and TRBJ1-1; D is ambiguous. Germline values: CDR1 LGHDT, CDR2 YNNKEL (reference sequence). This CDR3 has 12 residues. V was cut by 5 bases and J by 10 bases, with 14 bases left in between. The DNA of the CDR3 is TGTGCCAGCAGCTCTCCGGGGTACCGAGCTTTCTTT. It translates to CASSSPGYRAFF.

This chain links TRBV30 with TRBJ2-2; 9 nucleotides align to TRBD2. Trimming at V came to 3 bases and at J to 7 bases, leaving 6 bases not matched to a gene. Germline assignment: CDR1 GTSNPN and CDR2 SVGIG (reference sequence). There are 14 residues in the CDR3. The chain's CDR3 is CAWRPSGEGGELFF. The CDR3 DNA follows: TGTGCCTGGAGACCTAGCGGGGAAGGCGGGGAGCTGTTTTTT.

V usage is TRBV30 and J usage is TRBJ1-5, with D uncertain. The CDR3 consists of 14 residues. V lost 3 bases and J lost 3, with 12 bases in between. Germline V CDR1 and CDR2: GTSNPN, SVGIG (reference sequence). The CDR3 DNA is TGTGCCTGGAGCCTGGGAGGGTTCAATCAGCCCCAGCATTTT. Translating it yields CAWSLGGFNQPQHF.

The J gene is TRBJ2-7, the V gene TRBV5-6; TRBD2 might be the D (5 bases). Trimming took off 1 base at V and 5 bases at J, with 13 bases between the two ends. CDR1 and CDR2 (germline): SGHDT, YYEEEE. The CDR3 extends over 14 amino acids. CDR3 in DNA: TGTGCCAGCAGCTTGACCGGCAGGAGGCACGAGCAGTACTTC. Residues: CASSLTGRRHEQYF.

This chain uses TRBV27 with TRBJ2-3, with TRBD2 identical over 7 bases. CDR1 is MNHEY, CDR2 SMNVEV, per germline (reference sequence). The CDR3 runs 15 residues. V shed 3 bases and J 0 bases; nucleotides not matched to a gene: 3. The CDR3 loop is CASSFGGGSTDTQYF. For the CDR3, the DNA is TGTGCCAGCAGTTTTGGGGGAGGGAGCACAGATACGCAGTATTTT.

This chain uses TRBV18 with TRBJ1-3; possible D gene TRBD1, 5 bases. Trimming stripped 1 base from V and 0 bases from J, with 10 bases between. The germline CDR1 and CDR2 sequences are KGHSH and LQKENI. The CDR3 is made up of 16 amino acids. The CDR3 DNA follows: TGTGCCAGCTCACCACGGGACTCAGGCTCTGGAAACACCATATATTTT. It translates to CASSPRDSGSGNTIYF. Full variable domain (missing parts from reference TRBV18 and TRBJ1-3): NAGVMQNPRHLVRRRGQEARLRCSPMKGHSHVYWYRQLPEEGLKFMVYLQKENIIDESGMPKERFSAEFPKEGPSILRIQQVVRGDSAAYFCASSPRDSGSGNTIYFGEGSWLTVV.

Note on this clone: This sample includes further DNA sequences coding for the same CDR3. The rearrangement joins TRBV6-5 to TRBJ1-2, with 10 bases lining up with TRBD1. Unmatched junction bases numbered 4, after V lost 2 bases and J lost 1 base. Germline CDR1 MNHEY, CDR2 SVGAGI. This CDR3 has 16 amino acids. The CDR3 nucleotides read TGTGCCAGCAGTTACATTAGGACAGGGGGTAACTATGGCTACACCTTC. This codes for CASSYIRTGGNYGYTF.

The chain links TRBV30 to TRBJ2-1; D remains ambiguous. The V end was cut by 2 bases, the J end by 8 bases, with 13 bases between. CDR1 GTSNPN and CDR2 SVGIG come from the germline V gene (reference sequence). There are 13 residues in the CDR3. CDR3 nucleotides: TGTGCCTGGAGTACTACTTCGGTCGATGAGCAGTTCTTC. This codes for CAWSTTSVDEQFF.

This clone showed up just once. This sequence joins TRBV6-1 and TRBJ1-6; 10 bases agree with TRBD1. Germline CDR1 and CDR2: MNHNS and SASEGT. This CDR3 region has 17 residues. V lost 1 base to trimming and J lost 9 bases; unmatched junction nucleotides: 9. The DNA of the CDR3 is TGTGCCAGCAGTGAAGTCCGGGACAGGGGATTTAGTTCACCCCTCCACTTT. Translation gives CASSEVRDRGFSSPLHF.

The J gene is TRBJ1-2, the V gene TRBV6-1, with D tentatively TRBD1 (6 bases). The germline V gene encodes CDR1 MNHNS and CDR2 SASEGT. The V gene lost 1 base and the J gene lost 8 bases, with 14 bases spanning the gap. There are 14 residues in the CDR3. The CDR3 bases are TGTGCCAGCAGTGAAGTGAACAGGGACGACGGCTACACCTTC. This codes for CASSEVNRDDGYTF.

The chain links TRBV18 to TRBJ2-3; 12 bases are a match to TRBD2. The CDR3 loop spans 15 amino acids. With 6 bases clipped from V and 3 bases from J, the junction kept 4 bases outside the gene matches. Germline V gene sequence: CDR1 KGHSH, CDR2 LQKENI. CDR3 sequence reads: CASSPTSGRTDTQYF. CDR3 DNA sequence: TGTGCCAGCTCGCCTACTAGCGGGAGGACAGATACGCAGTATTTT. The full variable domain, rest sourced from reference TRBV18 and TRBJ2-3, is NAGVMQNPRHLVRRRGQEARLRCSPMKGHSHVYWYRQLPEEGLKFMVYLQKENIIDESGMPKERFSAEFPKEGPSILRIQQVVRGDSAAYFCASSPTSGRTDTQYFGPGTRLTVL.

The CDR3 DNA reads as TGCGCCAGCAGCCGCGAACAGGGGGCGTCTGGCGGGGAGCTGTTTTTT. Encoded protein: CASSREQGASGGELFF. The genes are TRBV5-1 and TRBJ2-2; 9 nucleotides agree with TRBD1. J gave up 7 bases and V 4 bases, and 11 bases lay outside the gene matches. Germline CDR1 SGHRS, CDR2 YFSETQ. The CDR3 is made up of 16 amino acids.

V and J are TRBV7-9 and TRBJ2-5; tentative D call: TRBD2 (5 bases). From germline, CDR1 is SEHNR and CDR2 FQNEAQ (reference sequence). This CDR3 has 13 amino acids. The germline V and J ends were trimmed by 3 bases and 3 bases, with 8 bases remaining between them. CDR3 region: CASSFRGKETQYF. DNA for the CDR3: TGTGCCAGCAGCTTTAGAGGGAAAGAGACCCAGTACTTC.